This T cell receptor beta chain was captured by sequencing in a study of T cell clonality in common variable immunodeficiency. In regard to this clone: The read halts 3 residues ahead of the CDR3 end, with the missing end drawn from the germline J gene.

Produced via immunoSEQ multiplex PCR; TCRdb's table is partial and in-frame only. The sample yields about 40,000 clones, without any singletons. This CDR3 contains 14 residues. J gave up 5 bases and V 5 bases, and 4 bases lay outside the gene matches. Looked up from germline, CDR1 is SGHTA and CDR2 is FQGNSA. The source is a person aged 18 to 70 in good health. The rearrangement joins TRBV7-2 to TRBJ1-1, with 11 bases fitting TRBD1. Sample: peripheral blood mononuclear cells. The covered CDR3 bases are TGTGCCAGCAGCATCCGGGACAGGGGGACTGAA. It yields the protein CASSIRDRGTE. The complete CDR3 protein is CASSIRDRGTEAFF.